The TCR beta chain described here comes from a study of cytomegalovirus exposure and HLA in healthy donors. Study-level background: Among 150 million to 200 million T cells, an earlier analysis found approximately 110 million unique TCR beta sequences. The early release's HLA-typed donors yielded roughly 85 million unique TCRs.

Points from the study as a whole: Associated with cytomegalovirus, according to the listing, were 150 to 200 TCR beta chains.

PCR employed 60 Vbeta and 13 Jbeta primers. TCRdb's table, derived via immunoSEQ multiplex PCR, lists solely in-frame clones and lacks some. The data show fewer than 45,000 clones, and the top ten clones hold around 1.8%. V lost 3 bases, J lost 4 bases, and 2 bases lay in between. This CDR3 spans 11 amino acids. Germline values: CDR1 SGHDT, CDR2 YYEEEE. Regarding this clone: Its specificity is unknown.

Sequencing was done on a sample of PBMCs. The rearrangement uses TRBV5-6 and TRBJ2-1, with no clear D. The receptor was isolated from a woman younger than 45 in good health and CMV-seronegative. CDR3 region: CASSSYNEQFF. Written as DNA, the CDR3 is TGTGCCAGCAGCTCGTACAATGAGCAGTTCTTC.